These T cell receptor beta chains were read from a single sample in a study of CD8+ T cells in alopecia areata. Profiled with immunoSEQ multiplex PCR; TCRdb holds only in-frame clones, not every one. The table shows 200,000 or so clones, with 57% occurring only once. The material was CD4+ T cells sorted from blood, obtained at week 0. The receptors were gathered from a human donor with alopecia areata. CDR3s include the opening cysteine and the closing phenylalanine or tryptophan. D genes are given only for firm matches. Clone size is stated in some rows and not others, as once, few, many or a class when expanded.

D	size	V	J	DNA	CDR3
.	few	TRBV11-2	TRBJ1-3	TGTGCCAGCAGCCGGGTGTCGACGAACTCTGGAAACACCATATATTTT	CASSRVSTNSGNTIYF
.	.	TRBV7-3	TRBJ2-2	TGTGCCAGCAGCTTAGGTGGAGGGAAGAACACCGGGGAGCTGTTTTTT	CASSLGGGKNTGELFF
.	.	TRBV5-1	TRBJ2-5	TGCGCCAGCAGAGAGCAAGAGACCCAGTACTTC	CASREQETQYF
TRBD2	.	TRBV29-1	TRBJ2-7	TGCAGCGTTTTAGCGGGGGCCGCCTACGAGCAGTACTTC	CSVLAGAAYEQYF
.	.	TRBV2	TRBJ2-3	TGTGCCAGCAGTGAACAGGGGTTGGGCACAGATACGCAGTATTTT	CASSEQGLGTDTQYF
.	.	TRBV15	TRBJ2-3	TGTGCCACCAGCAGAGAAGCGGAGATCACAGATACGCAGTATTTT	CATSREAEITDTQYF
.	.	TRBV20-1	TRBJ2-3	TGCAGTGCTGCTCGCACAGATACGCAGTATTTT	CSAARTDTQYF
.	once	TRBV10-2	TRBJ1-5	TGCGCCAGCAGTGTCGCAGGGGGCAATCAGCCCCAGCATTTT	CASSVAGGNQPQHF
.	many	TRBV7-9	TRBJ1-1	TGTGCCAGCAGCTTAGCGGGGATCGTCCCTGAAGCTTTCTTT	CASSLAGIVPEAFF
.	.	TRBV5-1	TRBJ1-2	TGCGCCAGCAGCTTGGCCGAGGCAGACGGCTACACCTTC	CASSLAEADGYTF
.	.	TRBV4-1	TRBJ1-3	TGCGCCAGCAGCCAAGTTCGGGGGAACTCTGGAAACACCATATATTTT	CASSQVRGNSGNTIYF
.	.	TRBV5-6	TRBJ1-5	TGTGCCAGCAGCTTGTATGCCGCCAGGGTCGATCAGCCCCAGCATTTT	CASSLYAARVDQPQHF
.	few	TRBV15	TRBJ2-1	TGTGCCACCAGCAGGAACGACTGGCACAGCTCCTACAATGAGCAGTTCTTC	CATSRNDWHSSYNEQFF
.	few	TRBV6-6	TRBJ2-2	TGTGCCAGCACGGAGTCGACCACCGGGGAGCTGTTTTTT	CASTESTTGELFF
TRBD2	.	TRBV5-1	TRBJ2-7	TGCGCCAGCAGGCCGACTAGCGGGGTCTACGAGCAGTACTTC	CASRPTSGVYEQYF
.	.	TRBV30	TRBJ1-6	TGTGCCTACTCCCTGGACAGAGGGAATTCACCCCTCCACTTT	CAYSLDRGNSPLHF
TRBD1	.	TRBV7-9	TRBJ2-5	TGTGCCAGCAGCTATCCACCGGGACAGCAAGAGACCCAGTACTTC	CASSYPPGQQETQYF
.	.	TRBV30	TRBJ2-7	TGTGCCTGGAGTGTACAGGCAGCTGGGGAGCAGTACTTC	CAWSVQAAGEQYF
.	.	TRBV5-1	TRBJ2-7	TGCGCCAGTACCCCAGGGGAGGGCTTCTACGAGCAGTACTTC	CASTPGEGFYEQYF
.	.	TRBV5-1	TRBJ2-7	TGCGCCAGCAGCCTTGGGAGTAGGCGAATTAGGTACTTC	CASSLGSRRIRYF
.	once	TRBV4-2	TRBJ1-1	TGTGCCAGCAGCCAAGGGCTCAGCAAATCGATGAACACTGAAGCTTTCTTT	CASSQGLSKSMNTEAFF
TRBD2	few	TRBV14	TRBJ2-1	TGTGCCAGCAGCCAAAAACTAGCGGGAGTGGTCAATGAGCAGTTCTTC	CASSQKLAGVVNEQFF
.	.	TRBV30	TRBJ2-3	TGTGCCTGGAGTGTCGGGCGGACAACCTTTAGCACAGATACGCAGTATTTT	CAWSVGRTTFSTDTQYF
TRBD1	.	TRBV7-2	TRBJ1-1	TGTGCCAGCAGCCCTAGGACAGGGGGGAACACTGAAGCTTTCTTT	CASSPRTGGNTEAFF
.	.	TRBV29-1	TRBJ2-5	TGCAGCGTTGGTATGGCACTTGGGGAGACCCAGTACTTC	CSVGMALGETQYF
.	.	TRBV11-2	TRBJ2-3	TGTGCCAGCTTTTTAGGGGGGGGCACAGATACGCAGTATTTT	CASFLGGGTDTQYF
TRBD1	.	TRBV7-2	TRBJ1-6	TGTGCCAGCAGCCCTGGGACAGGGCGGAATTCACCCCTCCACTTT	CASSPGTGRNSPLHF
.	few	TRBV10-3	TRBJ2-2	TGTGCCATCAGTGAGATACAGGGGAACACCGGGGAGCTGTTTTTT	CAISEIQGNTGELFF
.	.	TRBV30	TRBJ1-1	TGTGCCTGGAGTGTACTGGGGTTGAACACTGAAGCTTTCTTT	CAWSVLGLNTEAFF
TRBD2	many	TRBV5-5	TRBJ2-1	TGTGCCAGCAGCCCGGTAGCGGGGTTGCTCGGGTCCCCCACCAAGCTCTTC	CASSPVAGLLGSPTKLF
.	.	TRBV30	TRBJ2-6	TGTGCCTGGAGGGGGGGGACAGGAAGCCACTCTGGGGCCAACGTCCTGACTTTC	CAWRGGTGSHSGANVLTF
.	.	TRBV29-1	TRBJ1-2	TGCAGCGTGGGGACCAACTATGGCTACACCTTC	CSVGTNYGYTF
TRBD2	.	TRBV5-1	TRBJ2-3	TGCGCCAGCAGCAATAGCGGGAGTGGTACGCAGTATTTT	CASSNSGSGTQYF
TRBD2	.	TRBV2	TRBJ2-3	TGTGCCAGCAGTGGAGCGGGAGTGGGGACAGATACGCAGTATTTT	CASSGAGVGTDTQYF
.	.	TRBV19	TRBJ2-2	TGTGCCAGTAGTATCGAGACAGCAACCACCGGGGAGCTGTTTTTT	CASSIETATTGELFF
TRBD2	.	TRBV7-3	TRBJ2-7	TGTGCCAGCAGCTTAAGGGCGGGAGGCTCCTACGAGCAGTACTTC	CASSLRAGGSYEQYF
.	.	TRBV6-5	TRBJ1-4	TGTGCCAGCAGTTACTCGACCAGGGGAGAAAAACTGTTTTTT	CASSYSTRGEKLFF